What follows are 20 T cell receptor beta chains derived from one specimen sequenced in a study of blood T cells in healthy people across ages. Then a second PCR, running roughly 7 to 11 cycles, was carried out with a sample-barcoded 5' primer and a J-beta primer mix. Each CDR3 protein gets one entry after TCRdb re-called the 5' RACE reads with MiXCR. This table has roughly 680,000 distinct CDR3 sequences, approximately 50% appearing once. Sequencing was performed on blood. These receptors were obtained from a woman aged 55-69 years in good health.

The V gene is TRBV25-1, the J gene TRBJ1-1, with a tentative D call TRBD1 (6 bases). Germline lookup yields CDR1 MGHDK and CDR2 SYGVNS. The CDR3 consists of 13 residues. V lost 4 bases and J lost 8, with 14 bases in between. The chain's CDR3 is CASSVGAALEAFF. The CDR3 coding sequence is TGTGCCAGCAGTGTGGGGGCGGCCCTAGAAGCTTTCTTT.

Concerning this clonotype: A junction boundary mismatches the germline segment, possibly from a read error. The chain links TRBV7-2 to TRBJ2-7, with D unresolved. The germline V gene has CDR1 SGHTA and CDR2 FQGNSA. This CDR3 has 12 amino acids. The CDR3: CANSSPRGEQYF. The CDR3 DNA sequence: TGTGCCAACAGCTCCCCCCGTGGCGAGCAGTACTTC. Full variable domain (remainder filled in from reference TRBV7-2 and TRBJ2-7): GAGVSQSPSNKVTEKGKDVELRCDPISGHTALYWYRQSLGQGLEFLIYFQGNSAPDKSGLPSDRFSAERTGGSVSTLTIQRTQQEDSAVYLCANSSPRGEQYFGPGTRLTVT.

V usage is TRBV3-1 and J usage is TRBJ2-7; 7 bases map to TRBD2. The DNA end is a closer match to TRBJ2-5, so the J assignment may be wrong. The CDR3 consists of 13 residues. In germline, CDR1 is LGHDT, CDR2 YNNKEL (reference sequence). The CDR3 DNA sequence: TGTGCCAGCAGCCAACCAGCGGGGGAGACCCAGTACTTC. It codes for CASSQPAGETQYF.

The chain is built from TRBV12-3 or TRBV12-4 and TRBJ1-5; maybe TRBD1 (6 bases). Trimming stripped 5 bases from V and 2 bases from J, with 13 bases between. This CDR3 has 15 residues. Written as DNA, the CDR3 is TGTGCCAGCAGTGGCGGGACAATAGGCAATCAGCCCCAGCATTTT. Translated, it gives CASSGGTIGNQPQHF.

This clonotype was observed once. The J gene is TRBJ2-7, the V gene TRBV5-1; TRBD1 matches at 12 bases. Unmatched junction bases numbered 8, after V lost 3 bases and J lost 7 bases. This CDR3 has 15 amino acids. Germline-derived CDR1 and CDR2 are SGHRS and YFSETQ. Here the CDR3 reads CASSSRGTGGWEQYF. The CDR3 DNA follows: TGCGCCAGCAGCTCCCGTGGGACAGGGGGCTGGGAGCAGTACTTC. Using reference TRBV5-1 and TRBJ2-7 for the parts outside the CDR3, the full variable domain is KAGVTQTPRYLIKTRGQQVTLSCSPISGHRSVSWYQQTPGQGLQFLFEYFSETQRNKGNFPGRFSGRQFSNSRSEMNVSTLELGDSALYLCASSSRGTGGWEQYFGPGTRLTVT.

This clonotype occurred a few times. The chain carries TRBV29-1 and TRBJ1-1, with D maybe TRBD1 (5 bases). Germline loops: CDR1 SQVTM, CDR2 ANQGSEA. This CDR3 contains 12 residues. V was pared by 7 bases and J by 0 bases, with 9 bases between. In DNA, the CDR3 is TGCAGCGCCAAGACAGTGAACACTGAAGCTTTCTTT. Protein product: CSAKTVNTEAFF.

This clonotype has just one count. CDR3 sequence reads: CASSPTGGMETQYF. The DNA for the CDR3 is TGTGCCAGCAGTCCAACAGGGGGCATGGAGACCCAGTACTTC. The J gene is TRBJ2-5, the V gene TRBV6-6, with 9 positions matching TRBD1. Trimming cost V 5 bases and J 5 bases; bases outside gene matches: 6. CDR3 size: 14 residues. In germline, CDR1 is MNHNY, CDR2 SVGAGI (reference sequence).

The chain is built from TRBV29-1 and TRBJ2-7; possibly TRBD1 for D (6 bases). The CDR3 loop spans 12 amino acids. Trimming stripped 7 bases from V and 12 bases from J, with 22 bases between. CDR1 is SQVTM and CDR2 is ANQGSEA in the germline V gene. The CDR3 loop reads CSAQAQRDIRYF. The CDR3 nucleotides are TGCAGCGCACAGGCACAAAGGGACATTCGGTACTTC.

The rearrangement links TRBV10-3 to TRBJ2-1, with 7 nucleotides matching TRBD2. The V and J ends lost 3 bases and 10 bases, in that order; junction bases with no gene match: 3. Germline-derived CDR1 and CDR2 are ENHRY and SYGVKD. CDR3 length: 12 residues. CDR3 sequence reads: CAISDQTSEQFF. CDR3 DNA sequence: TGTGCCATCAGTGACCAGACTAGCGAGCAGTTCTTC.

The V call is TRBV12-3 or TRBV12-4, the J call TRBJ1-4; TRBD1 matches 8 bases. Losses at the gene ends were 1 base for V and 13 bases for J; bases not matched to a gene: 14. CDR3 length: 16 residues. The CDR3 spells CASSLGGGQGARGLFF. In DNA form, the CDR3 reads TGTGCCAGCAGTTTAGGAGGTGGGCAGGGGGCGCGAGGACTGTTTTTT.

The chain recombines TRBV7-9 with TRBJ2-7; unclear D gene. This CDR3 contains 16 residues. CDR1 and CDR2 (germline): SEHNR, FQNEAQ (reference sequence). V lost 10 bases, J lost 5 bases, and 27 bases lay in between. This chain's CDR3 is CATNPYGQVLYDEQYF. The DNA of the CDR3 is TGTGCCACTAATCCCTACGGGCAAGTACTCTACGACGAGCAGTACTTC.

The J gene is TRBJ2-5, the V gene TRBV12-3 or TRBV12-4, with TRBD2 matching 9 bases. The CDR3 is made up of 15 amino acids. V was clipped by 2 bases and J by 4 bases; unmatched bases: 5. The CDR3 DNA reads as TGTGCCAGCAGTTTATGGGGCGGGAGGGCAGAGACCCAGTACTTC. Translated, it gives CASSLWGGRAETQYF.

This rearrangement joins TRBV10-3 to TRBJ2-7; 14 bases are shared with TRBD2. V shed 2 bases, J shed 6 bases, and the junction held 6 bases outside the gene matches. The CDR3 has 16 residues. In germline, CDR1 is ENHRY, CDR2 SYGVKD. The CDR3 DNA sequence: TGTGCCATCAGTGAGCCAGGGACTAGCGGGAGCGGCGAGCAGTACTTC. It codes for CAISEPGTSGSGEQYF.

The chain recombines TRBV14 with TRBJ2-3; 8 bases agree with TRBD1. J gave up 2 bases and V 3 bases, and 10 bases lay outside the gene matches. Germline CDR1 and CDR2: SGHDN and FVKESK. The CDR3 totals 17 residues. CDR3 coding DNA: TGTGCCAGCAGCCATCCGGGACAGGAATACTTCACAGATACGCAGTATTTT. It yields the protein CASSHPGQEYFTDTQYF.

Only a few counts were recorded for this clonotype. The J gene is TRBJ2-7, the V gene TRBV6-2 or TRBV6-3, with 11 positions matching TRBD2. CDR1 is MNHEY, CDR2 SVGEGT, per germline. The trim removed 5 bases at V and 2 bases at J, leaving 5 bases unmatched. The CDR3 length is 15 residues. CDR3 in DNA: TGTGCCAGCAGTCCGACTAGCGGGGAAGCCTACGAGCAGTACTTC. Translation gives CASSPTSGEAYEQYF.

The V call is TRBV7-2, the J call TRBJ2-1; 12 bases are a match to TRBD2. V trimming: 6 bases; J trimming: 4 bases; junction bases outside the gene matches: 4. This CDR3 contains 15 residues. Looked up from germline, CDR1 is SGHTA and CDR2 is FQGNSA. CDR3 sequence reads: CASRAGLAGYNEQFF. The CDR3 bases are TGTGCCAGCAGAGCGGGACTAGCGGGTTACAATGAGCAGTTCTTC.

The gene calls are TRBV6-6 and TRBJ2-1; weak D call: TRBD2 (5 bases). Germline loops: CDR1 MNHNY, CDR2 SVGAGI (reference sequence). V was trimmed by 11 bases and J by 6 bases, leaving 14 bases between them. The CDR3 runs to 12 residues. The CDR3: CAGSEGGNEQFF. The CDR3 nucleotides are TGTGCCGGGAGCGAGGGTGGCAATGAGCAGTTCTTC.

This clonotype has more than one count but fewer than ten. The V and J genes are TRBV7-9 and TRBJ2-7, with 8 bases identical to TRBD1. This CDR3 spans 14 amino acids. J was trimmed by 3 bases and V by 4 bases; bases with no gene match: 5. Germline assignment: CDR1 SEHNR and CDR2 FQNEAQ (reference sequence). CDR3 bases: TGTGCCAGCAGCTATGGACAGGGATACTACGAGCAGTACTTC. This encodes CASSYGQGYYEQYF.

The rearrangement uses TRBV20-1 and TRBJ1-1; D not resolved. CDR1 and CDR2 (germline): DFQATT, SNEGSKA (reference sequence). Trimming left V 3 bases short and J 0 bases short, with 11 bases between. CDR3 length equals 14 residues. The CDR3 reads CSARPGFMNTEAFF. In nucleotides, the CDR3 is TGCAGTGCTAGGCCGGGGTTCATGAACACTGAAGCTTTCTTT.

This clonotype came up a few times. The chain is built from TRBV7-2 and TRBJ2-3, with 11 bases matching TRBD2. The ends lost 8 bases at V and 8 bases at J; junction bases unmatched: 18. The CDR3 is 17 amino acids. Germline V gene sequence: CDR1 SGHTA, CDR2 FQGNSA. The CDR3 is CASGYWGGLADGGTQYF. DNA for the CDR3: TGTGCCAGCGGATATTGGGGGGGACTAGCGGACGGGGGTACGCAGTATTTT.